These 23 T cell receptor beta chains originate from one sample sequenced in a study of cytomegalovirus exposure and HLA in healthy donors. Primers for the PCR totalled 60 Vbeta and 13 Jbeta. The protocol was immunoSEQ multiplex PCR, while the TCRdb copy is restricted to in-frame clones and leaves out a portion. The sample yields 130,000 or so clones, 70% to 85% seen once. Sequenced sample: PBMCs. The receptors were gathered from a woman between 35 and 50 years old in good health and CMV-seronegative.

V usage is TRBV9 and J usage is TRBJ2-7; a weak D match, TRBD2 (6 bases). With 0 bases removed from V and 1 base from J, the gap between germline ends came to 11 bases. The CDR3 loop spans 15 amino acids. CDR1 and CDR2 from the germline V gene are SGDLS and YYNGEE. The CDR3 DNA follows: TGTGCCAGCAGCGTAGGGCGGGAATATTCCTACGAGCAGTACTTC. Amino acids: CASSVGREYSYEQYF.

The CDR3 DNA follows: TGCGCCAGCAGTCAAACAGGCTACACCTCCTACTACGAGCAGTACTTC. Its translation is CASSQTGYTSYYEQYF. This chain joins TRBV23-1 and TRBJ2-7, with a tentative D call TRBD1 (5 bases). Being an ORF, TRBV23-1 has a function that is uncertain. Trimming took off 2 bases at V and 3 bases at J, with 17 bases between the two ends. This CDR3 has 16 amino acids.

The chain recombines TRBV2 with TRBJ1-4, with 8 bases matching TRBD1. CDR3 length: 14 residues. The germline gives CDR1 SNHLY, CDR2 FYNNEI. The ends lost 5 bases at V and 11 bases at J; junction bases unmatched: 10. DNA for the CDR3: TGTGCCAGCAGTACTCAAACCGGGACAGGCAAACTGTTTTTT. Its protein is CASSTQTGTGKLFF.

As DNA, the CDR3 is TGTGCCAGCTCACCAAAATCCCAGAGTACAGTGGAAAAACTGTTTTTT. This encodes CASSPKSQSTVEKLFF. The chain has TRBV18 and TRBJ1-4; D remains unclear. With 2 bases removed from V and 8 bases from J, the gap between germline ends came to 18 bases. The CDR3 contains 16 residues. The germline V gene has CDR1 KGHSH and CDR2 LQKENI.

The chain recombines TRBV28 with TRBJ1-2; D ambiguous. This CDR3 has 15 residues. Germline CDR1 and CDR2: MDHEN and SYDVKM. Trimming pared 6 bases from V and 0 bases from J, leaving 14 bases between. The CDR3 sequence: CASSSEGAANYGYTF. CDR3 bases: TGTGCCAGCAGCTCTGAGGGAGCAGCTAACTATGGCTACACCTTC.

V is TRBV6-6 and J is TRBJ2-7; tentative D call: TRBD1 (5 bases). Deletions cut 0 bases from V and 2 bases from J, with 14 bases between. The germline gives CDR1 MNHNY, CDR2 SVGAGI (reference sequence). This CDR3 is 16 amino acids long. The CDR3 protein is CASSYSYETVTYEQYF. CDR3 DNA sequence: TGTGCCAGCAGTTACTCGTACGAGACAGTGACCTACGAGCAGTACTTC.

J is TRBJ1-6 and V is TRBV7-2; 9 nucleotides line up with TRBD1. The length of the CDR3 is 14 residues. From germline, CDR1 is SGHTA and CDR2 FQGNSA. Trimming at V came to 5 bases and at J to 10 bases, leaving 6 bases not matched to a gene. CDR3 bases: TGTGCCAGCAGCCGGGACAGGGTGGGATCACCCCTCCACTTT. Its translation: CASSRDRVGSPLHF.

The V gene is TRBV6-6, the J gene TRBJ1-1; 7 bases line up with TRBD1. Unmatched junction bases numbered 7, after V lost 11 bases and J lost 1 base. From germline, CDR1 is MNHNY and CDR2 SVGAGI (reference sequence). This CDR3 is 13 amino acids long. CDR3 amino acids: CAGTGERNTEAFF. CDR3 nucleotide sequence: TGTGCCGGTACAGGGGAGAGGAACACTGAAGCTTTCTTT.

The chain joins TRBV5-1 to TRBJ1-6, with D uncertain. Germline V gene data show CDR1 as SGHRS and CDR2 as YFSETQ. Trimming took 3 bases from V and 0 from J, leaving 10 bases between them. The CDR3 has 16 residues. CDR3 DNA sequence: TGCGCCAGCAGCTCCGGGTTCAGCTCCTATAATTCACCCCTCCACTTT. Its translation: CASSSGFSSYNSPLHF.

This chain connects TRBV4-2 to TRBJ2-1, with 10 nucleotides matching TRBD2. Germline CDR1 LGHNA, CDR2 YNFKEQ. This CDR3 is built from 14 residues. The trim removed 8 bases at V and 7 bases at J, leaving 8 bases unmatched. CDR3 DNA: TGTGCCAGCGGGGCCCTAGCGGGAGAGAATGAGCAGTTCTTC. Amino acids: CASGALAGENEQFF.

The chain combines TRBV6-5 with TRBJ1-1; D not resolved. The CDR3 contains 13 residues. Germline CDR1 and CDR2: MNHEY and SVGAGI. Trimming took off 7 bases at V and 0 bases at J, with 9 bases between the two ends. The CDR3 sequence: CASTMTLNTEAFF. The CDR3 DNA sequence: TGTGCCAGCACCATGACACTGAACACTGAAGCTTTCTTT.

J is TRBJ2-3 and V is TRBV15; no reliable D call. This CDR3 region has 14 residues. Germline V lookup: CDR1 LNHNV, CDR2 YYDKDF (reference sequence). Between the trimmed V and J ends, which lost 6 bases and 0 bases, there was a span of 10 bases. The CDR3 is CATSMATSTDTQYF. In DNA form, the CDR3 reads TGTGCCACCAGTATGGCGACTAGCACAGATACGCAGTATTTT.

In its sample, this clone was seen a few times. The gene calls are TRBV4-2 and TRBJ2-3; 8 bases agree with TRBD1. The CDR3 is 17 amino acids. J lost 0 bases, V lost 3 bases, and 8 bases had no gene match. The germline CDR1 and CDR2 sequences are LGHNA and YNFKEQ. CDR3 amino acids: CASSHSGQGRSTDTQYF. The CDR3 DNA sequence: TGTGCCAGCAGCCATAGTGGACAGGGCCGAAGCACAGATACGCAGTATTTT.

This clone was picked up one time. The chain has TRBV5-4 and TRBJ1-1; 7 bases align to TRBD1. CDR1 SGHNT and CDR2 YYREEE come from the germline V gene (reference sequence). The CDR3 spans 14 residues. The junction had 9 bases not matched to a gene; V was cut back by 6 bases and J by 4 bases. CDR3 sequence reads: CASTTQGVGTEAFF. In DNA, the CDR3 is TGTGCCAGCACTACCCAGGGGGTAGGCACTGAAGCTTTCTTT.

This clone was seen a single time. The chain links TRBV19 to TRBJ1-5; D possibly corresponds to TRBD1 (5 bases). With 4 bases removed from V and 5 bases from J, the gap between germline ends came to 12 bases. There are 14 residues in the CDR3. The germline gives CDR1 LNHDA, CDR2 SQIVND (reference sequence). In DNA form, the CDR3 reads TGTGCCAGTAGTACATCAGGGAGGGATCAGCCCCAGCATTTT. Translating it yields CASSTSGRDQPQHF.

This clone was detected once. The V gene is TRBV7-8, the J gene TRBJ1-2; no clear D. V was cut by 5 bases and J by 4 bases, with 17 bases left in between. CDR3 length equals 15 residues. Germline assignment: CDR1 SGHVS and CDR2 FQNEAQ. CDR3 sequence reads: CASSPSARASYGYTF. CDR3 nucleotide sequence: TGTGCCAGCAGCCCATCTGCGAGGGCGTCCTATGGCTACACCTTC.

The CDR3 sequence is CASSRARDYEQYF. As DNA, the CDR3 is TGTGCCAGCAGTCGGGCGCGGGATTACGAGCAGTACTTC. This chain joins TRBV11-1 and TRBJ2-7; D perhaps matches TRBD2 (6 bases). This CDR3 contains 13 residues. The V gene lost 6 bases and the J gene lost 4 bases, with 13 bases spanning the gap. Looked up from germline, CDR1 is SGHAT and CDR2 is FQDESV (reference sequence).

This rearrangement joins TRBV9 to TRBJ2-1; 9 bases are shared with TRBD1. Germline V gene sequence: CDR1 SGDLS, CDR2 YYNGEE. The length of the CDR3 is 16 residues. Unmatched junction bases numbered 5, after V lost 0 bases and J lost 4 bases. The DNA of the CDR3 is TGTGCCAGCAGCGTAGGGGGACAGGGCCCTTACAATGAGCAGTTCTTC. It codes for CASSVGGQGPYNEQFF.

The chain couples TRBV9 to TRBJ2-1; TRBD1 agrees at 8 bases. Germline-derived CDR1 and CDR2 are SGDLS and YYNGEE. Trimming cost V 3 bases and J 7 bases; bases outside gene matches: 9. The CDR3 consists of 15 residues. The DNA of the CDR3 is TGTGCCAGCAGCGCCATGGACAGGGTGTTTAATGAGCAGTTCTTC. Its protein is CASSAMDRVFNEQFF.

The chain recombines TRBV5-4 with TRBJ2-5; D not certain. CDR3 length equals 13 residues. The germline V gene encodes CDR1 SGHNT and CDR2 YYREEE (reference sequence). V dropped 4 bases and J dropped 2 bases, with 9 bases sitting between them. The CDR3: CASSLIYQETQYF. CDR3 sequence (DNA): TGTGCCAGCAGCCTAATTTATCAAGAGACCCAGTACTTC.

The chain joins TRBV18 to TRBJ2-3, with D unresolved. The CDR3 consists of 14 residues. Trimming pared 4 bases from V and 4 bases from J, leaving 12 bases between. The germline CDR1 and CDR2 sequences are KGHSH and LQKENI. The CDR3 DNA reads TGTGCCAGCTCACAAACCATTAACTCAGATACGCAGTATTTT. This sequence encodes CASSQTINSDTQYF.

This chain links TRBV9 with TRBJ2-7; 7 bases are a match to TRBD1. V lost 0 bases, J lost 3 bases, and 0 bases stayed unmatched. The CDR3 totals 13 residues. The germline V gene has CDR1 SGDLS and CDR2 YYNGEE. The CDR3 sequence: CASSVGDSYEQYF. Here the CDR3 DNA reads TGTGCCAGCAGCGTAGGGGACAGCTACGAGCAGTACTTC.

CDR3 sequence reads: CASSPTWDRGDYGYTF. CDR3 DNA: TGTGCCAGCAGCCCCACTTGGGACAGAGGGGACTATGGCTACACCTTC. The rearrangement links TRBV7-6 to TRBJ1-2; 7 bases agree with TRBD1. V shed 5 bases and J 3 bases; nucleotides not matched to a gene: 12. From germline, CDR1 is SGHVS and CDR2 FNYEAQ. The CDR3 runs to 16 residues.